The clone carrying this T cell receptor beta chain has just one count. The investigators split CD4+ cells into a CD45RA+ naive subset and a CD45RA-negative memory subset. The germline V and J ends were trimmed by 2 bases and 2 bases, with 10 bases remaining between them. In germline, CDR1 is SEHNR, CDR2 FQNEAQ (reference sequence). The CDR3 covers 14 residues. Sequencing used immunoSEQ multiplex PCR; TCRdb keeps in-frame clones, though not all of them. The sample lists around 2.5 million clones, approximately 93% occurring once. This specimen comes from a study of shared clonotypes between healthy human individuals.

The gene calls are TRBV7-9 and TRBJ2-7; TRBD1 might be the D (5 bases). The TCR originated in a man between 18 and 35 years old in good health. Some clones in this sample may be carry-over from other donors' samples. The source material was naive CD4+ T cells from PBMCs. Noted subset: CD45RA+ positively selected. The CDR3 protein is CASSLTGDTYEQYF. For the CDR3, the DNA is TGTGCCAGCAGCTTAACAGGAGATACCTACGAGCAGTACTTC.